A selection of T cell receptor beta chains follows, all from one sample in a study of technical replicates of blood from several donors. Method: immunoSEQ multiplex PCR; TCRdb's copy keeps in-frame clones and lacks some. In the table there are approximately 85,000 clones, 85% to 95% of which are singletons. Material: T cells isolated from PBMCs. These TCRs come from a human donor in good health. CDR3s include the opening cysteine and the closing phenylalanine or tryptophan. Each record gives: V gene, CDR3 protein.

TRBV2,CASRGQSYMNTEAFF
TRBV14,CASSPPPGTSGGNTGELFF
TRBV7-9,CASSLGDRLGTEAFF
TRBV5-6,CASSFAVYPSSYNSPLHF
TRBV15,CATSAQGGDGYTF
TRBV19,CASSIPSTSGGPLEQYF
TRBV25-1,CASSEYSKNTGELFF
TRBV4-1,CASSQDWNVGGNTEAFF
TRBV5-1,CASSLGGTGRSPLHF
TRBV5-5,CASSRLQGATSTDTQYF
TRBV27,CASSIQVNTEAFF
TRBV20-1,CSARRADTQYF
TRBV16,CASSQWTGPTGELFF
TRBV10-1,CASSEMLAGGDEQFF
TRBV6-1,CASTLSGASNYGYTF
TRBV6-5,CASSYSTPLSYNEQFF
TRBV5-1,CASSPHRDFNYEQYF
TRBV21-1,CASSKGGSGRWVEQYF
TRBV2,CASSEGTGGFYEQYF
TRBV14,CASSPSPNEQFF
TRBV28,CATRDRAYYNEQFF
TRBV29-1,CSVGKAGQGAYEQYF
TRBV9,CASSLPNLVMNTEAFF
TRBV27,CASSSAGAGTEAFF
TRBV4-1,CASSQPGQGRNYGYTF
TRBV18,CASSPDVGGQETQYF
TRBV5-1,CASSLGQGGNGYTF
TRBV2,CASSPPPGGGYTF
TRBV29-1,CSVEQAAIAKNIQYF
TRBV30,CAWSPGVGDQPQHF
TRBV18,CASSPALAGGFYNEQFF
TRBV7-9,CASSLAGADYGYTF
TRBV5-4,CASSLRGGTDTQYF
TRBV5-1,CASTIAGLGNTEAFF
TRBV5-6,CASSLAVGQPTTNYGYTF
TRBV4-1,CASSRQGWVLNGNTIYF
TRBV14,CASSQEEREQYF
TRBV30,CAWSVLLGGARRPNSPLHF
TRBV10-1,CASSDLPNTEAFF
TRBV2,CASSAQTGTGGEQYF
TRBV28,CASSPVGGSYEQYF